A single TCR beta chain is shown here with its context. Its antigen is still unknown. Base qualities were left out, and no much larger clone turns up one base away. The data derive from a study of blood T cell repertoires in COVID-19 (dated by TCRdb to the early 2020s). At the level of the whole study: Samples covering the acute and convalescent phases of COVID-19 were provided by collaborators in the United States, Italy and Spain. Subjects who had been exposed to COVID-19, were actively infected with it, or had recovered from it provided the deeply sampled blood TCRbeta repertoires that made up the dataset. The samples were drawn from the first 160 participants of the ongoing ImmuneRACE study and from 950 to 1,500 subjects provided by 6 global collaborators. HLA class I and class II types, where available, came from metadata supplied by the sample provider rather than from assay-based typing. The repertoires were released in a freely available public database intended as a resource for research on the immune response to SARS-CoV-2. The sample metadata nearly always contained a de-identified subject ID, COVID-19 status, age in years and sex. The prospective study material was composed of cDNA or gDNA derived from T cells, B-cell-depleted T cells, or PBMCs.

Enrolling through a virtual design, the prospective study's participants ranged in age from roughly 18 to 89 years and lived across 20 to 25 United States geographic areas. Cohort assignment in the prospective study relied on participant-reported clinical history from a screening survey and a study questionnaire. Exposed participants were defined as having been in contact with someone with a PCR-confirmed or clinician-diagnosed COVID-19 case within 2 weeks of study entry. In the prospective study, mobile phlebotomists collected whole blood, serum and a nasopharyngeal or oropharyngeal swab from each participant. Additional blood draws and questionnaires over a 2-month period could optionally be provided by prospective study participants. Blood samples from the prospective study were shipped frozen or at room temperature prior to DNA extraction. Relative to germline, V is 0 bases shorter and J is 8 bases shorter, with 19 bases between their ends. The CDR3, from cysteine to phenylalanine, totals 16 residues. Here the CDR3 DNA is all that survives: 48 bases in frame from base 1. Looking up the germline V gene (reference sequence) yields CDR1 LGHDT and CDR2 YNNKEL.

Summary of the overall study and its limitations: The quantity of clinical and demographic metadata differed by source and by participant and was supplied without curation.

The immunoSEQ Assay, a bias-controlled multiplex PCR, was used to amplify TCRbeta CDR3 regions from genomic DNA. On the authors' methods: The number of nucleated cells in each sample was estimated by amplification of reference gene primers within the assay. Sequence reads were collapsed and filtered to measure the absolute abundance of every unique TCRbeta CDR3 rearrangement. Productive Simpson clonality was computed per sample as the square root of Simpson's diversity index over productive rearrangements. This immuneACCESS table, as held by TCRdb, lists in-frame sequences with V and J called but not all clones. Of the missing ones, under half trace to an unresolved V gene in checked studies; the others have no known cause. That table is the source of V, J and clone size, and D and trimming were worked out from the DNA. The sample table records 200,000 to 250,000 clones; approximately 90% of these occur just once. Of the sample, 0.87% is held by the ten largest clones.

The sequence joins TRBV3-1 (or the pseudogene TRBV3-2) to TRBJ1-2; TRBD1 is possibly the D segment (6 matching bases). The receptor's source is a man aged 45-60 years who had been exposed to COVID-19. The sequenced sample consisted of PBMCs or T cells enriched from blood (not recorded which). The nucleotide sequence is given as TGTGCCAGCAGCCAAGATCTCGGCACAGGGACGATCGGCTACACCTTC. This is translated as CASSQDLGTGTIGYTF.